The 14 T cell receptor beta chains presented below share a single source sample, sequenced in a study of Graves' ophthalmopathy and Graves' hyperthyroidism. As the template, RNA transcripts were used to amplify TCR beta CDR3 regions. HTBI primers served in a first-round RT-PCR, which a second-round multiplex PCR followed. TCRdb reprocessed the multiplex PCR reads with MiXCR, giving one entry per CDR3 protein. The sample consists of more than 1,000,000 distinct CDR3 sequences, less than 45% of them appearing once. Sequencing used peripheral blood or thyroid tissue (not recorded which). The receptors originated from an adult man with Graves' hyperthyroidism.

This clonotype was seen repeatedly, ten times or more. The rearrangement uses TRBV7-2 and TRBJ1-5; 8 positions match TRBD1. After removal of 6 bases from V and 8 bases from J, the junction contained 9 bases not matched to a gene. The CDR3 extends over 14 amino acids. From germline, CDR1 is SGHTA and CDR2 FQGNSA. CDR3 loop: CASRRSRGLEPQHF. DNA for the CDR3: TGTGCCAGCAGGCGAAGCAGGGGGCTGGAGCCCCAGCATTTT.

The chain combines TRBV10-3 with TRBJ1-2, with 9 bases identical to TRBD1. Germline CDR1 is ENHRY and CDR2 is SYGVKD. This CDR3 contains 15 residues. V dropped 6 bases and J dropped 3; count of bases not matched to a gene: 8. CDR3 region: CAISSGTGYDYGYTF. The CDR3, as DNA: TGTGCCATCAGCTCCGGGACAGGGTACGACTATGGCTACACCTTC.

In its sample, this clonotype was seen many times. The V gene is TRBV7-6, the J gene TRBJ2-5; D is ambiguous. The CDR3 extends over 15 amino acids. Germline V CDR1 and CDR2: SGHVS, FNYEAQ. V shed 5 bases and J shed 5 bases, with 18 bases lying between them. This CDR3 is CASSQWTGTLETQYF. In DNA form, the CDR3 reads TGTGCCAGCAGCCAGTGGACGGGTACCCTGGAGACCCAGTACTTC.

Note on this clonotype: A much bigger clone sits one base away, suggesting this may be a read error. The J gene is TRBJ2-7, the V gene TRBV5-1; 9 bases match TRBD2. Unmatched junction bases numbered 4, after V lost 0 bases and J lost 9 bases. CDR1 SGHRS and CDR2 YFSETQ come from the germline V gene. The CDR3 length is 13 residues. This CDR3 is CASSLEAGGGQYF. DNA of the CDR3: TGCGCCAGCAGCTTGGAAGCGGGGGGCGGGCAGTACTTC.

This clonotype has ten or more counts. The gene calls are TRBV5-6 and TRBJ1-4, with D unclear. Germline-derived CDR1 and CDR2 are SGHDT and YYEEEE. Trimming took 3 bases from V and 11 from J, leaving 17 bases between them. This CDR3 has 14 residues. CDR3 in amino acids: CASSYSTVFGKLFF. CDR3 DNA: TGTGCCAGCAGCTACTCGACGGTCTTCGGGAAACTGTTTTTT.

This clonotype was recorded many times. The CDR3 DNA follows: TGTGCCAGCAGCTCCGGGACAGGGGGGGTTACTGGCTACACCTTC. Protein: CASSSGTGGVTGYTF. The chain carries TRBV7-8 and TRBJ1-2, with 11 nucleotides matching TRBD1. Germline V lookup: CDR1 SGHVS, CDR2 FQNEAQ. The ends lost 4 bases at V and 7 bases at J; junction bases unmatched: 8. The CDR3 has 15 amino acids.

The J gene is TRBJ1-6, the V gene TRBV20-1; a weak D match, TRBD1 (6 bases). The germline gives CDR1 DFQATT, CDR2 SNEGSKA (reference sequence). The CDR3 runs 13 residues. With 6 bases removed from V and 13 bases from J, the gap between germline ends came to 19 bases. CDR3 region: CSAAFKGGGPLHF. The CDR3 nucleotides read TGCAGTGCCGCATTCAAAGGGGGTGGGCCCCTCCACTTT.

V and J are TRBV14 and TRBJ1-3; 7 bases are a match to TRBD1. The CDR3 consists of 15 residues. The J segment lost 1 base and the V segment lost 4 bases, leaving 4 bases of the junction unmatched. Per germline, CDR1 SGHDN and CDR2 FVKESK. The CDR3 nucleotides read TGTGCCAGCAGCCCGCAACAGGGGTCTGGAAACACCATATATTTT. It is translated as CASSPQQGSGNTIYF. Looking up the rest from reference TRBV14 and TRBJ1-3 gives the full variable domain: EAGVTQFPSHSVIEKGQTVTLRCDPISGHDNLYWYRRVMGKEIKFLLHFVKESKQDESGMPNNRFLAERTGGTYSTLKVQPAELEDSGVYFCASSPQQGSGNTIYFGEGSWLTVV.

The chain couples TRBV6-5 to TRBJ1-5; the match to TRBD1 covers 9 bases. Germline CDR1 MNHEY, CDR2 SVGAGI. V lost 10 bases and J lost 8; bases outside the gene matches: 15. The CDR3 totals 15 residues. The CDR3 protein is CAIPIPQGAHKPQHF. The CDR3 coding sequence is TGTGCCATCCCGATCCCACAGGGGGCGCATAAGCCCCAGCATTTT.

This sequence joins TRBV7-2 and TRBJ2-3; D is possibly TRBD2 (6 bases). The germline V and J ends were trimmed by 4 bases and 1 base, with 12 bases remaining between them. The CDR3 covers 15 residues. Germline CDR1 reads SGHTA; CDR2 reads FQGNSA. CDR3 loop: CASSSEGRGTDTQYF. Here the CDR3 DNA reads TGTGCCAGCAGCTCGGAGGGGCGAGGCACAGATACGCAGTATTTT.

The chain couples TRBV20-1 to TRBJ1-3, with D possibly TRBD1 on 6 matching bases. Germline CDR1 DFQATT, CDR2 SNEGSKA (reference sequence). The CDR3 length is 14 residues. V shed 6 bases and J shed 2 bases, with 14 bases lying between them. The CDR3 loop reads CSASRGTPGNTIYF. For the CDR3, the DNA is TGCAGTGCCAGTCGGGGGACACCTGGAAACACCATATATTTT.

The chain recombines TRBV20-1 with TRBJ1-5; tentatively, D is TRBD1 (5 bases). The CDR3 length is 13 residues. Germline V lookup: CDR1 DFQATT, CDR2 SNEGSKA (reference sequence). Trimming took 2 bases from V and 4 from J, leaving 9 bases between them. The CDR3 nucleotides are TGCAGTGCTAGAAGACAGATGAATCAGCCCCAGCATTTT. Translated: CSARRQMNQPQHF.

This clonotype was counted only a few times. The chain combines TRBV7-8 with TRBJ2-5, with D perhaps TRBD2 (7 bases). The CDR3 sequence is 16 residues long. CDR1 is SGHVS and CDR2 is FQNEAQ in the germline V gene. V was clipped by 5 bases and J by 4 bases, with 20 bases between them. The CDR3 spells CASSRGVGGGRETQYF. The CDR3 nucleotides are TGTGCCAGCAGCCGGGGAGTGGGAGGGGGTAGAGAGACCCAGTACTTC. Combining the CDR3 with reference TRBV7-8 and TRBJ2-5 gives the whole variable domain GAGVSQSPRYKVAKRGQDVALRCDPISGHVSLFWYQQALGQGPEFLTYFQNEAQLDKSGLPSDRFFAERPEGSVSTLKIQRTQQEDSAVYLCASSRGVGGGRETQYFGPGTRLLVL.

This clonotype has a count of ten or more. The rearrangement links TRBV29-1 to TRBJ2-7; 10 positions agree with TRBD1. This CDR3 is built from 14 residues. CDR1 and CDR2 from the germline V gene are SQVTM and ANQGSEA. Losses at the gene ends were 1 base for V and 3 bases for J; bases not matched to a gene: 3. The chain's CDR3 is CSVEGTGGIYEQYF. CDR3 coding DNA: TGCAGCGTTGAAGGGACAGGGGGGATCTACGAGCAGTACTTC.